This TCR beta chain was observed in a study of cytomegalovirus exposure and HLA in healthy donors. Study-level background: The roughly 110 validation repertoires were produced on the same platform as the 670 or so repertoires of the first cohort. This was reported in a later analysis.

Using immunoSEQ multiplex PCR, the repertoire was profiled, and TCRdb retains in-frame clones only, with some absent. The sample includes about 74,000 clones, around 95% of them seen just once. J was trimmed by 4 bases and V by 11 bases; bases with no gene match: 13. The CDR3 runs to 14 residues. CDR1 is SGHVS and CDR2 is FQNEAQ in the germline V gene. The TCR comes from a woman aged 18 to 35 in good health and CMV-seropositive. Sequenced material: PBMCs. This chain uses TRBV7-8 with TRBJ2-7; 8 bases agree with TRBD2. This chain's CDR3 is CAGGPAGASYEQYF. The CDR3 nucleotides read TGTGCCGGCGGGCCAGCGGGGGCGTCGTACGAGCAGTACTTC.